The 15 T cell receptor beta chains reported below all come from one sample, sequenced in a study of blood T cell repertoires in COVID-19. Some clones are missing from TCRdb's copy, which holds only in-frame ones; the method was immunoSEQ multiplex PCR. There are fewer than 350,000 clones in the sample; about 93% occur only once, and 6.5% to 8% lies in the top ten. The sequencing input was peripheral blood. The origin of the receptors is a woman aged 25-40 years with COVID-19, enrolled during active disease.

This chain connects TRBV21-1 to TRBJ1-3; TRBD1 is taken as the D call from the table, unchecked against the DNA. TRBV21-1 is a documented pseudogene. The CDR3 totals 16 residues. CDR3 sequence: CASTADRGSSGNTIYF. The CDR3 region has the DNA TGTGCCAGCACCGCCGACAGGGGGAGCTCTGGAAACACCATATATTTT.

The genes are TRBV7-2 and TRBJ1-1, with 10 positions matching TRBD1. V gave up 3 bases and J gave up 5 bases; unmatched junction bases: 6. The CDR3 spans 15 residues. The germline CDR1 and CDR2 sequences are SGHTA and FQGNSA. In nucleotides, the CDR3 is TGTGCCAGCAGCTTCTGGGACAGGGGAGGGACTGAAGCTTTCTTT. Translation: CASSFWDRGGTEAFF.

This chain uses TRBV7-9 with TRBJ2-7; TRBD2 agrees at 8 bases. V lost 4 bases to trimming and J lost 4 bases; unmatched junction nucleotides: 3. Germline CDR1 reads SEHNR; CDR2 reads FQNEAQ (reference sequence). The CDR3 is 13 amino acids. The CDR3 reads CASSYLAGYEQYF. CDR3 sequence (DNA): TGTGCCAGCAGCTATCTAGCGGGTTACGAGCAGTACTTC.

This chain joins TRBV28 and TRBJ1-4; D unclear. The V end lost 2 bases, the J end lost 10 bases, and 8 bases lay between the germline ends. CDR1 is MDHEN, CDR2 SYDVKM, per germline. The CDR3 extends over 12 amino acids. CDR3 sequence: CASSLVEAKLFF. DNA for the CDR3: TGTGCCAGCAGTTTAGTAGAGGCAAAACTGTTTTTT.

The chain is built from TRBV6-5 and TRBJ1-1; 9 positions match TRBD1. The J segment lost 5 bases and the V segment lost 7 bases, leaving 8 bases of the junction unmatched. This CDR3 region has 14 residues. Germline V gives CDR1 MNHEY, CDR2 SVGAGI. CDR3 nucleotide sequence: TGTGCCAGCAAACGGACAGGGGAAGAGACTGAAGCTTTCTTT. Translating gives CASKRTGEETEAFF.

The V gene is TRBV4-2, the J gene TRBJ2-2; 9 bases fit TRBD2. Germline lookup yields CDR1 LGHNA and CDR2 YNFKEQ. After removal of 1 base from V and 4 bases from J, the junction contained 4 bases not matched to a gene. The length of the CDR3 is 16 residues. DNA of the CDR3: TGTGCCAGCAGCCAAGCGGAAGCGGGAGGCACCGGGGAGCTGTTTTTT. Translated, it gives CASSQAEAGGTGELFF.

For the CDR3, the DNA is TGTGCCAGCAGCCAAGAAGTTAGTGGGACTAGCGGGAGGGTTAAAGATACGCAGTATTTT. Amino acid sequence: CASSQEVSGTSGRVKDTQYF. This chain joins TRBV3-1 (or the pseudogene TRBV3-2) and TRBJ2-3; 16 bases are shared with TRBD2. CDR1 and CDR2 from the germline V gene are LGHDT and YNNKEL (reference sequence). CDR3 length equals 20 residues. Trimming cost V 0 bases and J 5 bases; bases outside gene matches: 11.

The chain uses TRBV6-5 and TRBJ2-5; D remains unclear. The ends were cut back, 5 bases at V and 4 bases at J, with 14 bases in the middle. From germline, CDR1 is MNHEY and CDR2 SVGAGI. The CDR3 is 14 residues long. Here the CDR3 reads CASSPGSSSETQYF. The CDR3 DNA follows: TGTGCCAGCAGTCCCGGGTCCTCCTCAGAGACCCAGTACTTC.

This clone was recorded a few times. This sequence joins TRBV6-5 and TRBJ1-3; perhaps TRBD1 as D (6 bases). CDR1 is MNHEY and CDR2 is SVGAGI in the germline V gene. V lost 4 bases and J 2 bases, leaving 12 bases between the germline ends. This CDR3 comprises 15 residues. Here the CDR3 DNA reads TGTGCCAGCAGTTCTACAGGGAGCCCTGGAAACACCATATATTTT. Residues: CASSSTGSPGNTIYF.

The CDR3 loop is CASSLRGGGYTF. The CDR3 coding sequence is TGTGCCAGCAGTCTACGGGGGGGAGGCTACACCTTC. The chain has TRBV6-5 and TRBJ1-2; D possibly corresponds to TRBD1 (5 bases). The CDR3 runs to 12 residues. Germline V gene data show CDR1 as MNHEY and CDR2 as SVGAGI. The V end lost 5 bases, the J end lost 8 bases, and 12 bases lay between the germline ends.

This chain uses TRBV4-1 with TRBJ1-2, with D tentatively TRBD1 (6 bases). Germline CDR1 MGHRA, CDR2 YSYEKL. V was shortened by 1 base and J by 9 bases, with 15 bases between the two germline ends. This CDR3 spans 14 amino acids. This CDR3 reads CASSQVAGALSYTF. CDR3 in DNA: TGCGCCAGCAGCCAAGTAGCAGGGGCACTTAGCTACACCTTC.

The CDR3 region is CASSLYRGSYEQYF. CDR3 in DNA: TGTGCCAGCAGTTTATATAGGGGGTCCTACGAGCAGTACTTC. The chain carries TRBV27 and TRBJ2-7; D is possibly TRBD1 (6 bases). Germline-derived CDR1 and CDR2 are MNHEY and SMNVEV (reference sequence). The CDR3 runs 14 residues. Trimming stripped 1 base from V and 1 base from J, with 8 bases between.

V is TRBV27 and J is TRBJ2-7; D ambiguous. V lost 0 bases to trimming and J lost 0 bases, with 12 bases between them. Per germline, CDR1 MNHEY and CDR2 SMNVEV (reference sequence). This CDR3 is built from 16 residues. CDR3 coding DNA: TGTGCCAGCAGTTTATCTCACGGGTGGAGCTCCTACGAGCAGTACTTC. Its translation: CASSLSHGWSSYEQYF.

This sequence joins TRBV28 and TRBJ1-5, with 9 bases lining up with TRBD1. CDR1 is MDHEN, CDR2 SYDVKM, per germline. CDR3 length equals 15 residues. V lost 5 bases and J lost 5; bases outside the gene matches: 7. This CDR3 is CASSPHRGPHQPQHF. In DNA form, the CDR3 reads TGTGCCAGCAGTCCCCACAGGGGGCCGCATCAGCCCCAGCATTTT.

The CDR3 region is CASSFGQGAANEKLFF. The CDR3 bases are TGCGCCAGCAGCTTCGGACAGGGGGCAGCTAATGAAAAACTGTTTTTT. V usage is TRBV5-1 and J usage is TRBJ1-4, with TRBD1 matching 11 bases. Per the germline V gene, CDR1 is SGHRS and CDR2 is YFSETQ. V trimming: 2 bases; J trimming: 3 bases; junction bases outside the gene matches: 3. The length of the CDR3 is 16 residues.